This TCR beta chain is drawn from a study of T-cell reconstitution after alpha-beta-depleted transplantation in children. Regarding the study as a whole: Counts and diversity of T cells one year after transplant came mostly from newly produced T cells. For some patients, TCRbeta diversity was high at day 60 because of recipient T cells and thymic progenitors that survived. About two months after transplant, alpha-beta T cells reportedly came from several hundred expanded graft clones.

This clonotype came up many times. Its target is not known. Unique molecular identifiers were incorporated during preparation of the TCRbeta library. MiXCR, applied by TCRdb to the PCR reads, yields one record per CDR3 protein. The sample contains around 250,000 distinct CDR3 sequences, about 25% of which appear only once. The CDR3 length is 15 residues. CDR1 is DFQATT and CDR2 is SNEGSKA in the germline V gene (reference sequence). V dropped 0 bases and J dropped 4 bases, with 16 bases sitting between them. The source material was PBMCs, sampled before TCRalphabeta/CD19-depleted stem cell transplant. The rearrangement joins TRBV20-1 to TRBJ2-7, with D maybe TRBD2 (5 bases). The TCR comes from a girl aged 2 to 10 with Fanconi anemia, due to receive a stem cell transplant. The CDR3 DNA reads as TGCAGTGCTAGAGACTGGGCGGGTCTTCTTTACGAGCAGTACTTC. Protein sequence: CSARDWAGLLYEQYF.